The 5 T cell receptor beta chains in this list originate from one sample, sequenced in a study of shared clonotypes between healthy human individuals. The protocol was immunoSEQ multiplex PCR, while the TCRdb copy is restricted to in-frame clones and leaves out a portion. The table includes about 1.1 million clones, about 80% detected once. Input material: memory CD4+ T cells from PBMCs. Sample subset: CD45RA-negative fraction. All receptors come from a man aged 18 to 30 in good health. Some clones in this sample may be carry-over from other donors' samples.

The chain links TRBV5-4 to TRBJ1-1; 8 bases align to TRBD1. After removal of 4 bases from V and 1 base from J, the junction contained 3 bases not matched to a gene. The CDR3 loop spans 14 amino acids. CDR1 is SGHNT, CDR2 YYREEE, per germline (reference sequence). The DNA for the CDR3 is TGTGCCAGCAGCCGGGACAGGACGAACACTGAAGCTTTCTTT. This codes for CASSRDRTNTEAFF.

The V and J genes are TRBV5-1 and TRBJ2-7; D call uncertain. This CDR3 comprises 14 residues. The ends were cut back, 7 bases at V and 3 bases at J, with 17 bases in the middle. Germline V gene data show CDR1 as SGHRS and CDR2 as YFSETQ. In DNA form, the CDR3 reads TGCGCCAGCTCTCCCGGTCGGGTTTTCTACGAGCAGTACTTC. Translation gives CASSPGRVFYEQYF.

V gene TRBV28 combines with J gene TRBJ2-7; 10 nucleotides match TRBD2. The CDR3 runs to 14 residues. V was pared by 10 bases and J by 0 bases, with 6 bases of the junction left unmatched. Germline V gene lookup returns CDR1 MDHEN and CDR2 SYDVKM. The CDR3 DNA follows: TGTGCCACCTACGGACTAGCGGACTCCTACGAGCAGTACTTC. Amino acid sequence: CATYGLADSYEQYF.

This chain joins TRBV7-2 and TRBJ1-5; D remains unclear. Germline V CDR1 and CDR2: SGHTA, FQGNSA. Trimming left V 2 bases short and J 2 bases short, with 10 bases between. The CDR3 spans 15 residues. The CDR3 DNA sequence: TGTGCCAGCAGCTTAATATGGGCGGGCAATCAGCCCCAGCATTTT. This encodes CASSLIWAGNQPQHF.

The chain couples TRBV6-1 to TRBJ2-1, with D perhaps TRBD1 (5 bases). The germline V gene encodes CDR1 MNHNS and CDR2 SASEGT. The V end was cut by 2 bases, the J end by 3 bases, with 11 bases between. This CDR3 comprises 15 residues. CDR3 DNA: TGTGCCAGCAGTGAATCGGTCAGGGTCTACAATGAGCAGTTCTTC. It is translated as CASSESVRVYNEQFF.